These 19 T cell receptor beta chains share one sample of origin, sequenced in a study of spatial heterogeneity in lung cancer. TCRdb itself ran the 5' RACE reads through MiXCR, one entry per CDR3 protein. Of about 94,000 distinct CDR3 sequences listed, approximately 19% are singletons. The time point is: blood at routine non-recurrence follow-up after resection. Sequences were derived from PBMCs, sampled at follow-up. The receptors come from a male donor with early-stage non-small cell lung cancer.

The chain joins TRBV19 to TRBJ2-5; either TRBD1 or TRBD2 may supply D (6 bases each). This CDR3 comprises 14 residues. V lost 6 bases, J lost 2 bases, and 13 bases lay in between. CDR1 is LNHDA, CDR2 SQIVND, per germline (reference sequence). The CDR3 nucleotides are TGTGCCAGTAGAGGGGGGCGGGTACAAGAGACCCAGTACTTC. Amino acid sequence: CASRGGRVQETQYF. The variable domain in full, with the rest retrieved from reference TRBV19 and TRBJ2-5, is DGGITQSPKYLFRKEGQNVTLSCEQNLNHDAMYWYRQDPGQGLRLIYYSQIVNDFQKGDIAEGYSVSREKKESFPLTVTSAQKNPTAFYLCASRGGRVQETQYFGPGTRLLVL.

This clonotype was counted only a few times. The rearrangement joins TRBV20-1 to TRBJ1-1; 7 bases agree with TRBD1. Unmatched junction bases numbered 12, after V lost 5 bases and J lost 6 bases. The germline CDR1 and CDR2 sequences are DFQATT and SNEGSKA (reference sequence). CDR3 length: 14 amino acids. The CDR3 sequence: CSAFTGANQPEAFF. In nucleotides, the CDR3 is TGCAGTGCTTTTACAGGGGCGAACCAGCCTGAAGCTTTCTTT.

The sample holds a few counts of this clonotype. The chain joins TRBV4-3 to TRBJ2-2; D uncertain. This CDR3 region has 16 residues. The germline CDR1 and CDR2 sequences are LGHNA and YSLEER. V was pared by 1 base and J by 4 bases, with 13 bases between. The CDR3 DNA sequence: TGCGCCAGCAGCCAAGGGTGGCGCCAGATCACCGGGGAGCTGTTTTTT. Translation gives CASSQGWRQITGELFF.

This clonotype has a handful of counts. The V and J genes are TRBV3-1 and TRBJ2-1; 9 positions agree with TRBD1. Germline loops: CDR1 LGHDT, CDR2 YNNKEL (reference sequence). J was trimmed by 0 bases and V by 6 bases; bases with no gene match: 3. This CDR3 has 15 residues. For the CDR3, the DNA is TGTGCCAGCAGACAGGGGGCCAACTCCTACAATGAGCAGTTCTTC. Its protein product is CASRQGANSYNEQFF.

The CDR3 spells CASSARIRNNQPQHF. Here the CDR3 DNA reads TGTGCCAGCAGTGCAAGGATTAGAAACAATCAGCCCCAGCATTTT. The chain carries TRBV2 and TRBJ1-5; D is ambiguous. The CDR3 sequence is 15 residues long. CDR1 is SNHLY and CDR2 is FYNNEI in the germline V gene. Trimming took off 4 bases at V and 3 bases at J, with 13 bases between the two ends.

This clonotype was found many times. This rearrangement joins TRBV6-5 to TRBJ2-3; no clear D gene. CDR1 and CDR2 (germline): MNHEY, SVGAGI. The CDR3 has 13 residues. Trimming pared 0 bases from V and 2 bases from J, leaving 3 bases between. The CDR3 nucleotides are TGTGCCAGCAGTTACTCCACCACAGATACGCAGTATTTT. Translated: CASSYSTTDTQYF.

The gene calls are TRBV7-3 and TRBJ2-1, with D perhaps matching TRBD1 (5 bases). V gave up 3 bases and J gave up 9 bases, with 6 bases separating them. The CDR3 contains 11 residues. In germline, CDR1 is SGHTA, CDR2 FQGTGA. CDR3 coding DNA: TGTGCCAGCAGCTTGGGGCCTGAGCAGTTCTTC. Translation gives CASSLGPEQFF. Full variable domain (missing parts from reference TRBV7-3 and TRBJ2-1): GAGVSQTPSNKVTEKGKYVELRCDPISGHTALYWYRQSLGQGPEFLIYFQGTGAADDSGLPNDRFFAVRPEGSVSTLKIQRTERGDSAVYLCASSLGPEQFFGPGTRLTVL.

This clonotype was observed a few times. CDR3 nucleotides: TGTGCCAGCAGAGGTGGGGGGGCGTTCGCACCCCTCCACTTT. Protein product: CASRGGGAFAPLHF. This chain joins TRBV5-6 and TRBJ1-6; tentatively, D is TRBD1 (6 bases). With 5 bases removed from V and 11 bases from J, the gap between germline ends came to 17 bases. This CDR3 spans 14 amino acids. CDR1 and CDR2 from the germline V gene are SGHDT and YYEEEE.

The sample holds a few counts of this clonotype. The chain joins TRBV7-8 to TRBJ2-4; 8 positions match TRBD1. The CDR3 spans 16 residues. Germline V gives CDR1 SGHVS, CDR2 FQNEAQ. J lost 3 bases, V lost 4 bases, and 8 bases had no gene match. This CDR3 reads CASSSQGAPGKNIQYF. CDR3 nucleotides: TGTGCCAGCAGCTCCCAGGGGGCGCCGGGCAAAAACATTCAGTACTTC.

In its sample, this clonotype was seen many times. The chain links TRBV12-3 or TRBV12-4 to TRBJ2-1, with D perhaps matching TRBD1 (5 bases). The germline V and J ends were trimmed by 3 bases and 8 bases, with 17 bases remaining between them. The CDR3 sequence is 15 residues long. The CDR3 region is CASSFGRVIVYEQFF. For the CDR3, the DNA is TGTGCCAGCAGTTTTGGCAGGGTGATAGTCTATGAGCAGTTCTTC.

This clonotype was counted only a few times. The V call is TRBV12-5, the J call TRBJ1-5; no definite D call. The CDR3 consists of 14 residues. The germline V gene encodes CDR1 LGHNT and CDR2 FRNRAP. V was pared by 6 bases and J by 2 bases, with 11 bases between. CDR3 DNA sequence: TGTGCTAGTGGCTATTCGGGAGGCAATCAGCCCCAGCATTTT. Translated: CASGYSGGNQPQHF.

This clonotype appeared many times. V and J are TRBV6-5 and TRBJ2-5, with D maybe TRBD1 (5 bases). This CDR3 contains 14 residues. The V and J ends lost 2 bases and 3 bases respectively, with 10 bases between them. The germline gives CDR1 MNHEY, CDR2 SVGAGI. The CDR3 coding sequence is TGTGCCAGCAGTTACGGACACCAAAAAGAGACCCAGTACTTC. Translated, it gives CASSYGHQKETQYF.

The CDR3: CASSPPGYQETQYF. CDR3 DNA sequence: TGCGCCAGCAGCCCTCCGGGGTACCAAGAGACCCAGTACTTC. The rearrangement joins TRBV5-1 to TRBJ2-5, with D possibly being TRBD2 (5 bases). Germline V gene data show CDR1 as SGHRS and CDR2 as YFSETQ. This CDR3 is built from 14 residues. The ends were cut back, 4 bases at V and 0 bases at J, with 10 bases in the middle.

V usage is TRBV24-1 and J usage is TRBJ2-4; maybe TRBD2 (6 bases). The CDR3 totals 12 residues. The V gene's germline CDR1 is KGHDR and CDR2 SFDVKD. Trimming cost V 9 bases and J 7 bases, with 12 bases left between them. CDR3: CATAGLTNIQYF. Written as DNA, the CDR3 is TGTGCCACCGCGGGACTCACTAACATTCAGTACTTC.

This clonotype was seen only a few times. The CDR3 spells CASSLKIWDYEQYF. The CDR3 coding sequence is TGTGCCAGCAGCTTAAAAATTTGGGACTACGAGCAGTACTTC. V is TRBV7-2 and J is TRBJ2-7, with D hard to call. Trimming pared 2 bases from V and 3 bases from J, leaving 11 bases between. Per the germline V gene, CDR1 is SGHTA and CDR2 is FQGNSA. The CDR3 extends over 14 amino acids.

This clonotype is medium-sized by share. The rearrangement joins TRBV11-2 to TRBJ2-3, with TRBD1 matching over 7 bases. Germline-derived CDR1 and CDR2 are SGHAT and FQNNGV. The J segment lost 4 bases and the V segment lost 5 bases, leaving 6 bases of the junction unmatched. This CDR3 spans 14 amino acids. The CDR3 DNA reads TGTGCCAGCAGCGAAGACAGGGAAGCAGATACGCAGTATTTT. Translation: CASSEDREADTQYF.

This clonotype has only a few counts. The chain has TRBV20-1 and TRBJ2-7; D remains unclear. The CDR3 is 11 residues long. Germline CDR1 and CDR2: DFQATT and SNEGSKA (reference sequence). V was pared by 1 base and J by 3 bases, with 4 bases between. CDR3 loop: CSARAVYEQYF. The DNA of the CDR3 is TGCAGTGCTAGAGCCGTCTACGAGCAGTACTTC.

V and J are TRBV14 and TRBJ1-6; no definite D call. Germline assignment: CDR1 SGHDN and CDR2 FVKESK. The CDR3 is 14 amino acids. V gave up 5 bases and J gave up 10 bases, with 15 bases separating them. The CDR3: CASSLQRMGSPLHF. The CDR3 nucleotides read TGTGCCAGCAGCTTACAGCGCATGGGATCACCCCTCCACTTT. The whole variable domain, remainder taken from reference TRBV14 and TRBJ1-6, is EAGVTQFPSHSVIEKGQTVTLRCDPISGHDNLYWYRRVMGKEIKFLLHFVKESKQDESGMPNNRFLAERTGGTYSTLKVQPAELEDSGVYFCASSLQRMGSPLHFGNGTRLTVT.

This clonotype was observed many times. The V and J genes are TRBV6-2 or TRBV6-3 and TRBJ1-2, with TRBD1 matching over 8 bases. Germline CDR1 and CDR2: MNHEY and SVGEGT. Unmatched junction bases numbered 4, after V lost 1 base and J lost 6 bases. This CDR3 is built from 14 residues. CDR3 nucleotide sequence: TGTGCCAGCAGTTACTATGGACAGGGCGATGGCTACACCTTC. Protein: CASSYYGQGDGYTF.